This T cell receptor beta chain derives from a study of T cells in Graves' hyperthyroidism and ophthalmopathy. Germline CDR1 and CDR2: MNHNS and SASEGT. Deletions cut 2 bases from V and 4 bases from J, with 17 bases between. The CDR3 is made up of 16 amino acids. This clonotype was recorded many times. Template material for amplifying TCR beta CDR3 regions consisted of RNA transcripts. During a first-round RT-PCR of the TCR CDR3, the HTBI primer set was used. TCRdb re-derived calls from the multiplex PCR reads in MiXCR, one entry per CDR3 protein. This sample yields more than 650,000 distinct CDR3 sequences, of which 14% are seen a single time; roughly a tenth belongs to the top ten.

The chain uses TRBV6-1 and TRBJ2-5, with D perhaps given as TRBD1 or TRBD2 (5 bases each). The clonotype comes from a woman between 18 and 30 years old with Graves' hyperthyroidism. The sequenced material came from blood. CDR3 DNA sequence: TGTGCCAGCAGTGAACGGGCAGGGAGTGGCCGAGAGACCCAGTACTTC. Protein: CASSERAGSGRETQYF.